This T cell receptor (beta chain) was documented in a study of CD8+ T cells in alopecia areata. On this clone itself: Its antigen is not known.

CDR1 and CDR2 (germline): SQVTM, ANQGSEA. The J segment lost 10 bases and the V segment lost 1 base, leaving 13 bases of the junction unmatched. This CDR3 is 16 amino acids long. The authors extracted RNA and reverse transcribed it into cDNA as the sequencing template. Profiled with immunoSEQ multiplex PCR; TCRdb holds only in-frame clones, not every one. The table shows 110,000 to 150,000 clones, with approximately 60% occurring only once. Study observations and caveats: Alopecia totalis/universalis scalp especially showed more expanded CD8+ clones than normal scalp.

The chain combines TRBV29-1 with TRBJ2-1, with 10 bases lining up with TRBD2. The origin of this receptor is a human donor in good health. The sample consisted of CD8+ T cells sorted from blood. The CDR3 sequence: CSVEAGPAGGPGEQFF. The CDR3 DNA is TGCAGCGTTGAAGCCGGACCAGCGGGAGGGCCAGGGGAGCAGTTCTTC.